This T cell receptor (beta chain) was profiled in a study of metastatic and nonmetastatic thyroid tumors. In this sample, this clone turned up a few times. Thyroid surgery was preceded by no treatment in any patient. Germline-derived CDR1 and CDR2 are MDHEN and SYDVKM. V was clipped by 6 bases and J by 9 bases, with 18 bases between them. This CDR3 is 14 amino acids long. From the PCR reads, TCRdb re-called clones with MiXCR. The sample holds 30,000 to 40,000 clones, roughly a third seen once. Sequencing was done on a sample of tumor tissue. The clonotype comes from a female donor with papillary thyroid cancer or a benign thyroid nodule (not recorded which). Some clones in this sample may be carry-over from other donors' samples. V is TRBV28 and J is TRBJ1-5; tentatively, D is TRBD1 (5 bases). CDR3 in amino acids: CASRAGTADGPQHF. CDR3 coding DNA: TGTGCCAGCAGGGCTGGGACCGCTGATGGGCCCCAGCATTTT.